This T cell receptor (beta chain) derives from a study of chemoradiotherapy in HPV16-positive cancers. Study-wide background: Two HPV16-positive patients' cells yielded candidate HPV-specific clones and common motifs. Study-wide findings and caveats: Better recurrence-free survival went with HPV-responsive T-cell expansion in HPV16-positive patients. Candidate HPV-specific clones and E7-related TCR motifs grew in tumor during treatment.

In regard to this clone: Its antigen is as yet unknown.

Produced via immunoSEQ multiplex PCR; TCRdb's table is partial and in-frame only. The sample lists 15,000 or so clones; approximately 91% were seen once. Over chemoradiotherapy, repertoires were sampled more than once. The source of this sequence is a human donor with HPV-associated anogenital cancer. The sample consisted of blood, taken from a patient who underwent chemoradiotherapy.

The chain's CDR3 is CASSSYRVTSYEQYF. In DNA form, the CDR3 reads TGTGCCAGCAGTTCGTACAGGGTCACATCCTACGAGCAGTACTTC. V and J are TRBV27 and TRBJ2-7; possibly TRBD1 for D (6 bases). Trimming removed 4 bases at V and 1 base at J, with 14 bases between. The germline CDR1 and CDR2 sequences are MNHEY and SMNVEV (reference sequence). CDR3 length equals 15 residues.